This T cell receptor (beta chain) was captured in a study of PD-L1 blockade in urothelial cancer. V shed 1 base and J 3 bases; nucleotides not matched to a gene: 12. The CDR3 has 19 residues. Germline V gene data show CDR1 as SGHAT and CDR2 as FQDESV (reference sequence). Indicated time point: pretreatment peripheral blood. Some clones are missing from TCRdb's copy, which holds only in-frame ones; the method was immunoSEQ multiplex PCR. The data hold some 56,000 clones, with about 85% observed a single time. The input for sequencing was PBMCs, taken around atezolizumab (anti-PD-L1) treatment. The genes are TRBV11-1 and TRBJ1-1; 12 positions match TRBD1. The clonotype was recovered from a man between 65 and 85 years old with urothelial cancer. CDR3 amino acids: CASSLVGTGGRRGYTEAFF. As DNA, the CDR3 is TGTGCCAGCAGCTTAGTTGGGACAGGGGGCCGAAGAGGGTACACTGAAGCTTTCTTT.